This T cell receptor (beta chain) derives from a study of OX40 agonist ivuxolimab in advanced cancers. Germline values: CDR1 SQVTM, CDR2 ANQGSEA. The CDR3 has 13 amino acids. With 5 bases clipped from V and 0 bases from J, the junction kept 4 bases outside the gene matches. Sequencing was performed with immunoSEQ multiplex PCR; in TCRdb, only in-frame clones are kept and a portion is missing. Among under 60,000 clones, approximately 86% were seen once, and the ten largest hold around half. The sample was CD4+ or CD8+ T cells sorted from blood, taken in a trial of the OX40 agonist ivuxolimab. This sequence joins TRBV29-1 and TRBJ2-7; 7 bases map to TRBD1. The clonotype originates from an adult with an advanced solid tumor such as melanoma, head and neck, liver or kidney cancer. CDR3: CSVSTGNSYEQYF. In DNA form, the CDR3 reads TGCAGCGTTTCGACAGGGAACTCCTACGAGCAGTACTTC.